Listed below are T cell receptor beta chains from one sample, sequenced in a study of blood T cell repertoires in COVID-19. TCRdb's table, derived via immunoSEQ multiplex PCR, lists solely in-frame clones and lacks some. The sample contains about 280,000 clones, over 75% of which appear only once. Material: peripheral blood. The receptors were sampled from a man aged 18 to 29 with active or convalescent COVID-19. Each CDR3 is given with its conserved first and last residue. A D gene is named only where the DNA matches it firmly. Rows give clone size only sometimes, using once, few, many, or a class for an expanded clone.

cdr3_nt	cdr3_aa	d_call	v_call	j_call	clone_size
TGCGCCAGCAGCCAAGGGGCAGACGCGGGTGGAAACACCATATATTTT	CASSQGADAGGNTIYF	-	TRBV4-1	TRBJ1-3	-
TGTGCCAGCAGTTCCGTTAACTATGGCTACACCTTC	CASSSVNYGYTF	-	TRBV6-5	TRBJ1-2	-
TGTGCCAGCAGCCAGGGGCAGTTTGGGGCCTACGAGCAGTACTTC	CASSQGQFGAYEQYF	-	TRBV3-1/TRBV3-2	TRBJ2-7	-
TGTGCCAGCAGTAAATGGGACACGGGTGACACTGAAGCTTTCTTT	CASSKWDTGDTEAFF	-	TRBV6-5	TRBJ1-1	-
TGTGCCAGCAGCCCAGGGGGAGCAACTAATGAAAAACTGTTTTTT	CASSPGGATNEKLFF	TRBD1	TRBV9	TRBJ1-4	once
TGTGCCAGCAGAGCCCCAGGACAGGGAAAGAGCAATCAGCCCCAGCATTTT	CASRAPGQGKSNQPQHF	TRBD1	TRBV2	TRBJ1-5	-
TGTGCCAGCAGCCTGGGAGGGAACTATGGCTACACCTTC	CASSLGGNYGYTF	-	TRBV25-1	TRBJ1-2	-
TGTGCCAGCAGCCGTAAACGCCAAACAGGGGATAGGGATTCACCCCTCCACTTT	CASSRKRQTGDRDSPLHF	TRBD1	TRBV7-2	TRBJ1-6	-
TGTGCCAGCAGCGTAGGTTCTAGCGGGGGATCAGAGCAGTTCTTC	CASSVGSSGGSEQFF	TRBD2	TRBV9	TRBJ2-1	-
TGTGCCAGCAGCGTCCCACAGGGGGACGGGAGTGAAGCTTTCTTT	CASSVPQGDGSEAFF	TRBD1	TRBV9	TRBJ1-1	few
TGTGCCAGCAGCCTAAGGGACAGGCCCTCTGGAAACACCATATATTTT	CASSLRDRPSGNTIYF	TRBD1	TRBV9	TRBJ1-3	-
TGTGCCATCAGTGAGTCGACGACAGGGGACCCCTATGGCTACACCTTC	CAISESTTGDPYGYTF	TRBD1	TRBV10-3	TRBJ1-2	once
TGTGCCAGCAGTTACTTCGGACAGGGAGTTGGGCAGTACTTC	CASSYFGQGVGQYF	TRBD1	TRBV27	TRBJ2-5	-
TGCGCCAGCAGCCAAGATGGGGACGGGGGGCGAGTGACTGAAGCTTTCTTT	CASSQDGDGGRVTEAFF	-	TRBV4-1	TRBJ1-1	-
TGTGCCAGCAGCTCTAGCGGCTCCACAGATACGCAGTATTTT	CASSSSGSTDTQYF	TRBD2	TRBV5-4	TRBJ2-3	-
TGTGCCAGCAGTGAAGGCGCTGCGGGACAGGATTCACCCCTCCACTTT	CASSEGAAGQDSPLHF	TRBD1	TRBV2	TRBJ1-6	-
TGTGCCAGCTCACTGGGCCGAGGGGGGGATCAGCCCCAGCATTTT	CASSLGRGGDQPQHF	-	TRBV18	TRBJ1-5	-
TGTGCCAGCAGCTTGAGTTGGGGACAGGGGCCCTACAATGAGCAGTTCTTC	CASSLSWGQGPYNEQFF	TRBD1	TRBV5-6	TRBJ2-1	-
TGTGCCAGCAGCTCGGGGACTAGCGTCGAGACCCAGTACTTC	CASSSGTSVETQYF	TRBD2	TRBV5-6	TRBJ2-5	-
TGTGCCAGCAGCGACTCCGGGACAGTCGCTTACGAGCAGTACTTC	CASSDSGTVAYEQYF	TRBD1	TRBV6-5	TRBJ2-7	-
TGTGCCAGCAGTGAGAGGACGGGGTCAGGGGAGACCTACGAGCAGTACTTC	CASSERTGSGETYEQYF	-	TRBV9	TRBJ2-7	few
TGTGCCAGCAGTGGGGACAGGGGGCTGTTTGGCGAGCAGTACTTC	CASSGDRGLFGEQYF	TRBD1	TRBV6-6	TRBJ2-7	-
TGTGCCAGCAGCCGGGGGTGGGCCTACGAGCAGTACTTC	CASSRGWAYEQYF	-	TRBV9	TRBJ2-7	once
TGCGCCAGCAGCCATGGCGGGACAGGGGTCACTGAAGCTTTCTTT	CASSHGGTGVTEAFF	TRBD1	TRBV4-1	TRBJ1-1	-
TGCGCCAGCAGCCCGGGACAGGGTGACTATGGCTACACCTTC	CASSPGQGDYGYTF	TRBD1	TRBV4-1	TRBJ1-2	-
TGTGCCAGCAGCCCCCCCGGCCGCGGGTATACGCAGTATTTT	CASSPPGRGYTQYF	-	TRBV3-1/TRBV3-2	TRBJ2-3	once
TGCGCCAGCAGCTCGGCCCTTATACAGGGCGGAACAGATACGCAGTATTTT	CASSSALIQGGTDTQYF	-	TRBV5-1	TRBJ2-3	-
TGTGCCAGCCGCCGACTAGCGGCTCAGTTCTTC	CASRRLAAQFF	TRBD2	TRBV2	TRBJ2-1	-
TGTGCCATCAGTGAGGGGACAGGGAACACTGAAGCTTTCTTT	CAISEGTGNTEAFF	TRBD1	TRBV10-3	TRBJ1-1	-
TGTGCCAGCGGGTTGGCGGGAGGGTTTGATGGCTACACCTTC	CASGLAGGFDGYTF	-	TRBV7-2	TRBJ1-2	-
TGCGCCAGCAGCTCGTACAGGGGATTGAACACTGAAGCTTTCTTT	CASSSYRGLNTEAFF	TRBD1	TRBV5-1	TRBJ1-1	-
TGTGCCAGCAGTTCCGCCAGGGGGTCTCATTATGGGGACGAGCAGTACTTC	CASSSARGSHYGDEQYF	TRBD1	TRBV6-2/TRBV6-3	TRBJ2-7	-
TGCGCCAGCAGCCTTCTAGGACAGGGCCCTAGGAATGAGCAGTTCTTC	CASSLLGQGPRNEQFF	TRBD1	TRBV4-1	TRBJ2-1	-
TGTGCCAGCAGTTACGGTACTGGCTACACCTTC	CASSYGTGYTF	-	TRBV12-3/TRBV12-4	TRBJ1-2	-
TGTGCCAGCAGCAGACCGGACAGGTTCGGATTAGATCAGCCCCAGCATTTT	CASSRPDRFGLDQPQHF	-	TRBV21-1	TRBJ1-5	-
TGTGCCAGCGGCTACAGGGGGCGGAATCAGCCCCAGCATTTT	CASGYRGRNQPQHF	TRBD1	TRBV6-5	TRBJ1-5	-
TGTGCCAGCAGCTTGCGCCCTGGGACAGGGGGTATAGGAGAAAAACTGTTTTTT	CASSLRPGTGGIGEKLFF	TRBD1	TRBV5-6	TRBJ1-4	-
TGTGCCAGTTCCAGGGGCTATGGCTACACCTTC	CASSRGYGYTF	-	TRBV12-3/TRBV12-4	TRBJ1-2	-
TGTGCCAGCAGTTGGTCTAGTCCGACCCAGTACTTC	CASSWSSPTQYF	-	TRBV12-3/TRBV12-4	TRBJ2-5	-
TGTGCCAGCAGTTTACTCCGGAACACTGAAGCTTTCTTT	CASSLLRNTEAFF	-	TRBV28	TRBJ1-1	-
TGTGCCAGCCTAACAGGGGGCACTGAAGCTTTCTTT	CASLTGGTEAFF	TRBD1	TRBV6-5	TRBJ1-1	-
TGCGCCAGCAGCCTATGGGGGGAAGAGACCCAGTACTTC	CASSLWGEETQYF	-	TRBV4-1	TRBJ2-5	-
TGTGCCAGCAGCCAGTGGGGGGGCAATGAAGCTTTCTTT	CASSQWGGNEAFF	-	TRBV14	TRBJ1-1	-
TGTGCCAGCAGTCCCGGGACAACCCGCTTCTACAATGAGCAGTTCTTC	CASSPGTTRFYNEQFF	-	TRBV9	TRBJ2-1	-
TGTGCCAGTAGTACCTTTGGGACGGGAGAAGAGACCCAGTACTTC	CASSTFGTGEETQYF	-	TRBV19	TRBJ2-5	-
TGCGCCAGCAGCCCAGCTCTAGCGGGGAATTTGGGCACAGATACGCAGTATTTT	CASSPALAGNLGTDTQYF	TRBD2	TRBV5-1	TRBJ2-3	-
TGTGCCAGCAGCTTAGAAGGGGTTGACGAGCAGTACTTC	CASSLEGVDEQYF	-	TRBV7-2	TRBJ2-7	-